The rows below give T cell receptor beta chains drawn from one sample of a study of blood T cell repertoires in COVID-19. This table comes from immunoSEQ multiplex PCR, and its TCRdb copy is limited to in-frame clones, with some not included. The table has under 150,000 clones, 80% to 85% seen once; the top ten hold 30% to 45%. Sample: peripheral blood. The source is a human donor in a cohort sampled during active COVID-19. The CDR3 runs from the conserved cysteine through the conserved F or W. The D gene is left open where the match is weak. Clone size is not always given. Where it is, it says once, few, many or a class for expanded clones.

clone_size	cdr3_length	d_call	v_call	j_call	cdr3_aa	cdr3_nt
NA	13	NA	TRBV7-8	TRBJ1-4	CASSSRVGEKLFF	TGTGCCAGCAGCTCCAGGGTGGGAGAAAAACTGTTTTTT
NA	12	NA	TRBV10-3	TRBJ1-2	CASKLTAGGYTF	TGTGCCAGCAAACTTACGGCGGGTGGCTACACCTTC
NA	14	NA	TRBV6-5	TRBJ1-6	CSAGGSSYNSPLHF	TGTTCCGCGGGGGGGAGCTCCTATAATTCACCCCTCCACTTT
NA	13	NA	TRBV18	TRBJ1-2	CASSQNKHYGYTF	TGTGCCAGCTCACAAAACAAACACTATGGCTACACCTTC
NA	15	NA	TRBV4-3	TRBJ2-2	CASSQVPANTGELFF	TGCGCCAGCAGCCAAGTCCCCGCGAACACCGGGGAGCTGTTTTTT
NA	16	NA	TRBV13	TRBJ2-7	CASSPNQGISSYEQYF	TGTGCCAGCAGCCCTAATCAGGGAATAAGCTCCTACGAGCAGTACTTC
NA	16	NA	TRBV3-1/TRBV3-2	TRBJ2-7	CASSQVGHPNIYEQYF	TGTGCCAGCAGCCAAGTGGGGCATCCGAACATCTACGAGCAGTACTTC
NA	14	NA	TRBV19	TRBJ1-2	CASSDLGSFYGYTF	TGTGCCAGTAGTGACCTTGGGAGCTTCTATGGCTACACCTTC
many	15	TRBD1	TRBV10-3	TRBJ2-2	CAVTPGQTNTGELFF	TGTGCCGTCACGCCGGGACAGACGAACACCGGGGAGCTGTTTTTT
many	15	TRBD1	TRBV6-4	TRBJ2-7	CASSALDRDSSEQYF	TGTGCCAGCAGTGCCCTTGACCGGGACAGCTCCGAGCAGTACTTC
many	15	NA	TRBV7-2	TRBJ1-2	CASSLGGTTNYGYTF	TGTGCCAGCAGCTTAGGTGGCACCACTAACTATGGCTACACCTTC
few	15	TRBD1	TRBV30	TRBJ1-5	CAWSVPPGTGYPQHF	TGTGCCTGGAGTGTACCCCCCGGGACAGGGTACCCCCAGCATTTT
NA	14	TRBD1	TRBV3-1/TRBV3-2	TRBJ1-1	CASSQGGGGFVAFF	TGTGCCAGCAGCCAAGGTGGAGGGGGCTTCGTAGCTTTCTTT
NA	15	NA	TRBV6-4	TRBJ1-5	CASSEEAGGNQPQHF	TGTGCCAGCAGTGAGGAGGCAGGAGGCAATCAGCCCCAGCATTTT
NA	14	NA	TRBV2	TRBJ2-7	CASTELQRSYEQYF	TGTGCCAGCACAGAACTGCAGCGCTCCTACGAGCAGTACTTC
NA	16	NA	TRBV4-3	TRBJ2-7	CASSQDWGERSYEQYF	TGCGCCAGCAGCCAAGATTGGGGGGAACGGTCCTACGAGCAGTACTTC
NA	14	TRBD1	TRBV6-5	TRBJ1-1	CASSYRTGHTEAFF	TGTGCCAGCAGTTACCGGACAGGCCACACTGAAGCTTTCTTT
NA	15	NA	TRBV2	TRBJ1-5	CASSEASGRGQPQHF	TGTGCCAGCAGTGAAGCGTCCGGGAGGGGTCAGCCCCAGCATTTT
NA	14	NA	TRBV16	TRBJ2-3	CASSPIQDTDTQYF	TGTGCCAGCAGCCCTATTCAGGACACAGATACGCAGTATTTT
NA	13	TRBD1	TRBV28	TRBJ1-5	CASRPTGVQPQHF	TGTGCCAGCAGGCCGACAGGGGTCCAGCCCCAGCATTTT
NA	14	NA	TRBV6-1	TRBJ2-7	CASSEGASSYEQYF	TGTGCCAGCAGTGAAGGGGCAAGCTCCTACGAGCAGTACTTC
NA	13	TRBD1	TRBV12-3/TRBV12-4	TRBJ1-2	CASSYDRALGYTF	TGTGCCAGCAGTTACGACAGGGCGCTGGGCTACACCTTC
NA	20	TRBD2	TRBV28	TRBJ2-1	CASSLSIGLAGEGAYNEQFF	TGTGCCAGCAGTTTATCAATAGGACTAGCGGGGGAAGGAGCCTACAATGAGCAGTTCTTC
NA	14	TRBD1	TRBV7-8	TRBJ1-1	CASSAYRGDTEAFF	TGTGCCAGCAGCGCCTACAGGGGAGATACTGAAGCTTTCTTT
NA	15	NA	TRBV5-6	TRBJ1-2	CASSPVHRANYGYTF	TGTGCCAGCAGCCCCGTTCACAGGGCTAACTATGGCTACACCTTC
NA	14	TRBD1	TRBV3-1/TRBV3-2	TRBJ2-5	CASSQLGQGETQYF	TGTGCCAGCAGCCAACTGGGACAGGGGGAGACCCAGTACTTC
NA	15	TRBD1	TRBV6-5	TRBJ1-3	CASSSTGVFGNTIYF	TGTGCCAGCAGCTCAACAGGGGTGTTCGGAAACACCATATATTTT
NA	15	TRBD2	TRBV29-1	TRBJ2-2	CSVRTSGDHTGELFF	TGCAGCGTTAGGACTAGCGGGGACCACACCGGGGAGCTGTTTTTT
NA	13	NA	TRBV29-1	TRBJ2-2	CSTKGVRTGELFF	TGCAGCACCAAGGGGGTTCGGACCGGGGAGCTGTTTTTT
once	15	TRBD2	TRBV5-4	TRBJ2-5	CASSPGPSGQETQYF	TGTGCCAGCAGCCCGGGCCCTAGCGGACAAGAGACCCAGTACTTC
NA	15	TRBD1	TRBV4-3	TRBJ1-3	CASSQGGTGGNTIYF	TGCGCCAGCAGCCAGGGCGGGACAGGGGGAAACACCATATATTTT
NA	13	TRBD1	TRBV5-1	TRBJ1-6	CASSNTGDAPLHF	TGCGCCAGCAGCAATACAGGGGATGCACCCCTCCACTTT
NA	14	TRBD1	TRBV28	TRBJ2-1	CASSSGQGRNEQFF	TGTGCCAGCAGTTCGGGACAGGGACGCAATGAGCAGTTCTTC
NA	12	NA	TRBV29-1	TRBJ1-6	CSVTEGDSPLHF	TGCAGCGTTACCGAGGGGGATTCACCCCTCCACTTT
NA	16	NA	TRBV5-6	TRBJ2-3	CASSLAGRVGTDTQYF	TGTGCCAGCAGCTTGGCCGGCAGGGTTGGCACAGATACGCAGTATTTT
NA	14	NA	TRBV25-1	TRBJ2-1	CASREDGSYNEQFF	TGTGCCAGCAGAGAGGATGGTTCCTACAATGAGCAGTTCTTC
NA	13	NA	TRBV29-1	TRBJ1-5	CSVGVNSNQPQHF	TGCAGCGTTGGAGTAAATAGCAATCAGCCCCAGCATTTT
NA	15	NA	TRBV3-1/TRBV3-2	TRBJ2-3	CASSQETAPTDTQYF	TGTGCCAGCAGCCAAGAGACAGCCCCCACAGATACGCAGTATTTT
NA	15	NA	TRBV28	TRBJ1-1	CASSLYYRGGTEAFF	TGTGCCAGCAGTTTATACTACCGGGGGGGCACTGAAGCTTTCTTT
NA	15	TRBD1	TRBV29-1	TRBJ2-7	CSAGDRAYHAYEQYF	TGCAGCGCCGGGGACAGGGCTTACCATGCCTACGAGCAGTACTTC
NA	11	NA	TRBV12-3/TRBV12-4	TRBJ1-1	CASRYNYGTFF	TGTGCCAGCAGGTACAACTATGGAACTTTCTTT
NA	14	TRBD1	TRBV2	TRBJ2-7	CASREDRAWGEQYF	TGTGCCAGCAGGGAAGACAGGGCCTGGGGGGAGCAGTACTTC
NA	16	NA	TRBV3-1/TRBV3-2	TRBJ2-6	CASSQRALSGANVLTF	TGTGCCAGCAGCCAAAGAGCACTCTCTGGGGCCAACGTCCTGACTTTC
NA	15	NA	TRBV5-1	TRBJ1-3	CASSPGTGNGDTIYF	TGCGCCAGCAGCCCCGGAACAGGGAATGGAGACACCATATATTTT
NA	13	TRBD1	TRBV7-9	TRBJ1-2	CASSSGQGSGYTF	TGTGCCAGCAGCTCAGGACAGGGATCTGGCTACACCTTC
NA	16	NA	TRBV30	TRBJ1-3	CAWSEGSNGPGNTIYF	TGTGCCTGGAGCGAGGGTTCTAACGGACCTGGAAACACCATATATTTT
NA	15	TRBD1	TRBV2	TRBJ1-2	CASSAGRGQIYGYTF	TGTGCCAGCAGTGCGGGAAGGGGGCAGATATATGGCTACACCTTC
NA	15	NA	TRBV7-8	TRBJ1-6	CASSLRTERNSPLHF	TGTGCCAGCAGCTTAAGGACAGAGAGAAATTCACCCCTCCACTTT
NA	15	NA	TRBV4-3	TRBJ1-4	CASSQDWGQGEKLFF	TGCGCCAGCAGCCAAGATTGGGGCCAAGGCGAAAAACTGTTTTTT
NA	13	NA	TRBV12-2	TRBJ2-7	CASRSRDSYEQYF	TGTGCAAGTCGCTCCCGGGACAGCTACGAGCAGTACTTC
NA	13	NA	TRBV10-3	TRBJ1-2	CAISEGGGRGYTF	TGTGCCATCAGTGAGGGTGGAGGGAGAGGCTACACCTTC
NA	14	TRBD1	TRBV10-3	TRBJ1-4	CAISGDRGYEKLFF	TGTGCCATCAGTGGGGACAGGGGGTATGAAAAACTGTTTTTT